The entry that follows covers one T cell receptor (beta chain) sequence. As yet, its antigen is unknown. The sample has other DNA sequences that encode this CDR3 too. The data are from a study of shared clonotypes between healthy human individuals. TCRdb's copy holds only in-frame clones and misses some; the assay was immunoSEQ multiplex PCR. The table lists some 2.4 million clones, roughly 93% of them singletons. This CDR3 is 15 amino acids long. Trimming removed 0 bases from V and 4 bases from J; junction bases left unmatched: 5. In germline, CDR1 is SGDLS, CDR2 YYNGEE. Study results and limitations: Sharing across four donors was seen in 4% to 6.5% of naive CD4 clonotypes.

The chain employs TRBV9 and TRBJ2-7; the match to TRBD2 covers 9 bases. Material: naive CD4+ T cells from PBMCs. The subset was: CD45RA+ positively selected. This TCR was sampled from a man in his late teens or twenties in good health. Some clones in this sample may be carry-over from other donors' samples. The CDR3 nucleotides are TGTGCCAGCAGCGTAGGACTAGCGGAAGGTTACGAGCAGTACTTC. Its protein is CASSVGLAEGYEQYF. Using reference TRBV9 and TRBJ2-7 for the parts outside the CDR3, the full variable domain is DSGVTQTPKHLITATGQRVTLRCSPRSGDLSVYWYQQSLDQGLQFLIQYYNGEERAKGNILERFSAQQFPDLHSELNLSSLELGDSALYFCASSVGLAEGYEQYFGPGTRLTVT.